At least ten counts were recorded for the clone carrying this T cell receptor (beta chain). Its target is unknown. The sample belongs to a study of T-cell memory formation after mild COVID-19. Whole-study results and caveats: Mainly CM and EM harbored the contracting CD4+ clones; mainly EMRA harbored the CD8+ ones. Pre-infection memory contained some responding clones, which suggested that cross-reactive memory had joined.

A 5'RACE reaction primed in the constant segment made cDNA libraries of TCR alpha and TCR beta, and these carried sample barcodes and UMIs. TCRdb called the 5' RACE reads again in MiXCR, with one record for every CDR3 protein. The table includes some 250,000 distinct CDR3 sequences, roughly 10% detected once. J gave up 3 bases and V 5 bases, and 6 bases lay outside the gene matches. Looked up from germline, CDR1 is SGHVS and CDR2 is FQNEAQ. The CDR3 extends over 17 amino acids. The sequenced sample consisted of PBMCs or a T cell subset sorted from them (not recorded which). The TCR was taken from a man between 18 and 29 years old who had mild COVID-19 (a few samples of this study predate the infection). Cell type and time point are not known. The J gene is TRBJ2-3, the V gene TRBV7-8, with 15 bases matching TRBD2. For the CDR3, the DNA is TGTGCCAGCAGCCCCGGGACTAGCGGGGGGCTGACAGATACGCAGTATTTT. Its translation: CASSPGTSGGLTDTQYF. Together with reference TRBV7-8 and TRBJ2-3, the CDR3 gives the full variable domain: GAGVSQSPRYKVAKRGQDVALRCDPISGHVSLFWYQQALGQGPEFLTYFQNEAQLDKSGLPSDRFFAERPEGSVSTLKIQRTQQEDSAVYLCASSPGTSGGLTDTQYFGPGTRLTVL.